The 25 T cell receptor beta chains below come from one sample, sequenced in a study of cytomegalovirus exposure and HLA in healthy donors. It was with 60 Vbeta and 13 Jbeta primers that the PCR ran. Measured with immunoSEQ multiplex PCR; TCRdb has only the in-frame clones, and not every one. The data contain 150,000 to 200,000 clones, about three quarters of them seen just once; the ten biggest clones take up roughly 1.5%. The sample comprised PBMCs. These TCRs come from a young man in good health and CMV-seronegative.

V usage is TRBV7-3 and J usage is TRBJ2-3; TRBD2 matches 8 bases. Germline CDR1 SGHTA, CDR2 FQGTGA. V gave up 0 bases and J gave up 3 bases; unmatched junction bases: 14. The CDR3 spans 19 residues. Here the CDR3 reads CASSLTGGPPGGATDTQYF. CDR3 nucleotides: TGTGCCAGCAGCTTAACTGGGGGGCCCCCGGGAGGGGCGACAGATACGCAGTATTTT. Using reference TRBV7-3 and TRBJ2-3 for the parts outside the CDR3, the full variable domain is GAGVSQTPSNKVTEKGKYVELRCDPISGHTALYWYRQSLGQGPEFLIYFQGTGAADDSGLPNDRFFAVRPEGSVSTLKIQRTERGDSAVYLCASSLTGGPPGGATDTQYFGPGTRLTVL.

The chain has TRBV18 and TRBJ2-2; D not resolved. Deletions cut 0 bases from V and 5 bases from J, with 7 bases between. Germline-derived CDR1 and CDR2 are KGHSH and LQKENI. CDR3 length: 14 amino acids. The CDR3 region has the DNA TGTGCCAGCTCACCACCGAGCCGGACCGGGGAGCTGTTTTTT. Residues: CASSPPSRTGELFF.

The V gene is TRBV19, the J gene TRBJ1-1, with D possibly being TRBD1 (5 bases). V was clipped by 4 bases and J by 0 bases, with 18 bases between them. CDR1 LNHDA and CDR2 SQIVND come from the germline V gene (reference sequence). The CDR3 spans 17 residues. Written as DNA, the CDR3 is TGTGCCAGTAGTAGCGGGACGGACGGACCTATGAACACTGAAGCTTTCTTT. Its protein product is CASSSGTDGPMNTEAFF.

The rearrangement uses TRBV9 and TRBJ2-5; TRBD2 matches 7 bases. Germline CDR1 reads SGDLS; CDR2 reads YYNGEE. With 3 bases clipped from V and 1 base from J, the junction kept 3 bases outside the gene matches. The CDR3 is 14 amino acids. This chain's CDR3 is CASSGASGQETQYF. In DNA, the CDR3 is TGTGCCAGCAGCGGTGCTAGCGGCCAAGAGACCCAGTACTTC.

The chain is built from TRBV5-1 and TRBJ1-3; maybe TRBD1 (5 bases). This CDR3 is 17 amino acids long. V was cut by 0 bases and J by 9 bases, with 22 bases left in between. Germline CDR1 and CDR2: SGHRS and YFSETQ. CDR3 nucleotide sequence: TGCGCCAGCAGCTTGGGGCCCGGGGGGTCGGCCGTGGGCACCATATATTTT. Its translation: CASSLGPGGSAVGTIYF.

This rearrangement joins TRBV2 to TRBJ1-2, with 9 positions matching TRBD1. With V trimmed by 7 bases and J by 4 bases, 10 bases remained unmatched. Germline lookup yields CDR1 SNHLY and CDR2 FYNNEI. The CDR3 totals 15 residues. In DNA form, the CDR3 reads TGTGCCAGCAACCGACAGGGGGAGTTGAGCTATGGCTACACCTTC. Its translation: CASNRQGELSYGYTF.

This clone occurred a few times. The J gene is TRBJ1-4, the V gene TRBV7-6, with D possibly matching TRBD1 (6 bases). CDR1 is SGHVS and CDR2 is FNYEAQ in the germline V gene. Trimming cost V 7 bases and J 7 bases, with 19 bases left between them. The length of the CDR3 is 15 residues. CDR3 DNA sequence: TGTGCCAGCACCAGGGCGAGGGGGATACGTGAAAAACTGTTTTTT. The encoded protein is CASTRARGIREKLFF.

This clone has a single count. The chain joins TRBV6-5 to TRBJ1-1; D might be TRBD1 (6 bases). V lost 8 bases and J lost 4, with 17 bases in between. Germline V lookup: CDR1 MNHEY, CDR2 SVGAGI. The CDR3 is made up of 14 amino acids. The CDR3 is CASEQGSYTTEAFF. As DNA, the CDR3 is TGTGCCAGCGAACAGGGTTCGTATACCACTGAAGCTTTCTTT.

The V gene is TRBV11-2, the J gene TRBJ2-7; 7 nucleotides line up with TRBD2. With V trimmed by 5 bases and J by 4 bases, 8 bases remained unmatched. Germline CDR1 is SGHAT and CDR2 is FQNNGV. The CDR3 length is 14 residues. CDR3 residues: CASSAGGYGYEQYF. CDR3 nucleotide sequence: TGTGCCAGCAGCGCCGGGGGGTACGGATACGAGCAGTACTTC.

A word on this clone: Sequence at one end of the junction differs from germline and may be a read error. The J gene is TRBJ2-1, the V gene TRBV9, with D perhaps matching TRBD2 (6 bases). This CDR3 is built from 12 residues. Germline assignment: CDR1 SGDLS and CDR2 YYNGEE. In DNA, the CDR3 is TGTGCCGGCAGCTCTGGGGGGACTGAGCAGTTCTTC. Its protein is CAGSSGGTEQFF.

The rearrangement joins TRBV7-2 to TRBJ1-2; D is possibly TRBD1 (5 bases). Deletions cut 3 bases from V and 7 bases from J, with 18 bases between. Germline values: CDR1 SGHTA, CDR2 FQGNSA. The CDR3 covers 15 residues. This CDR3 reads CASSFGGTQALGYTF. DNA for the CDR3: TGTGCCAGCAGCTTCGGGGGGACCCAGGCCCTTGGCTACACCTTC.

The chain uses TRBV4-1 and TRBJ2-7; TRBD2 matches 7 bases. V lost 0 bases and J lost 2; bases outside the gene matches: 7. Germline V gives CDR1 MGHRA, CDR2 YSYEKL. This CDR3 region has 16 residues. The CDR3 is CASSQDPSGMTYEQYF. In nucleotides, the CDR3 is TGCGCCAGCAGCCAAGACCCTAGCGGTATGACCTACGAGCAGTACTTC.

This clone has just one count. V and J are TRBV7-9 and TRBJ1-6, with a tentative D call TRBD1 (5 bases). Germline V gene sequence: CDR1 SEHNR, CDR2 FQNEAQ (reference sequence). The CDR3 spans 15 residues. Trimming removed 2 bases from V and 6 bases from J, with 11 bases in between. The chain's CDR3 is CASSLTAGPNSPLHF. The CDR3 coding sequence is TGTGCCAGCAGCTTAACCGCAGGGCCTAATTCACCCCTCCACTTT.

The J gene is TRBJ2-3, the V gene TRBV7-9; TRBD1 agrees at 7 bases. CDR3 length: 15 residues. J lost 2 bases, V lost 1 base, and 3 bases had no gene match. The germline V gene has CDR1 SEHNR and CDR2 FQNEAQ (reference sequence). This chain's CDR3 is CASSLGQGHTDTQYF. The CDR3 DNA is TGTGCCAGCAGCTTAGGACAGGGCCACACAGATACGCAGTATTTT.

The V and J genes are TRBV9 and TRBJ2-2; 7 positions agree with TRBD1. Germline V gene lookup returns CDR1 SGDLS and CDR2 YYNGEE. V shed 1 base and J 0 bases; nucleotides not matched to a gene: 9. The CDR3 spans 18 residues. DNA for the CDR3: TGTGCCAGCAGCGTACTCCCGGGACAGTTTTCGAACACCGGGGAGCTGTTTTTT. Its translation is CASSVLPGQFSNTGELFF. The whole variable domain, remainder taken from reference TRBV9 and TRBJ2-2, is DSGVTQTPKHLITATGQRVTLRCSPRSGDLSVYWYQQSLDQGLQFLIQYYNGEERAKGNILERFSAQQFPDLHSELNLSSLELGDSALYFCASSVLPGQFSNTGELFFGEGSRLTVL.

This chain connects TRBV19 to TRBJ2-7; weak D call: TRBD2 (6 bases). The V and J ends lost 3 bases and 6 bases respectively, with 15 bases between them. There are 14 residues in the CDR3. The germline CDR1 and CDR2 sequences are LNHDA and SQIVND (reference sequence). Here the CDR3 DNA reads TGTGCCAGTAGTATCCACGGGGGAGATTTCGAGCAGTACTTC. It specifies CASSIHGGDFEQYF.

This CDR3 is CASSRTSGDSEQYF. DNA for the CDR3: TGTGCCAGCAGTCGGACTAGCGGGGACTCCGAGCAGTACTTC. This rearrangement joins TRBV6-5 to TRBJ2-7; TRBD2 aligns across 12 bases. Germline V gene data show CDR1 as MNHEY and CDR2 as SVGAGI. This CDR3 has 14 amino acids. Losses at the gene ends were 5 bases for V and 6 bases for J; bases not matched to a gene: 5.

J is TRBJ2-5 and V is TRBV7-2; 9 bases align to TRBD1. This CDR3 region has 20 residues. With V trimmed by 0 bases and J by 5 bases, 19 bases remained unmatched. Germline CDR1 reads SGHTA; CDR2 reads FQGNSA. The CDR3 loop reads CASSLAGTGRGLLLGETQYF. The CDR3 coding sequence is TGTGCCAGCAGCTTAGCCGGGACAGGGAGGGGGTTGTTATTAGGGGAGACCCAGTACTTC.

This clone came up a few times. The chain joins TRBV27 to TRBJ2-7; 8 bases match TRBD1. From germline, CDR1 is MNHEY and CDR2 SMNVEV (reference sequence). CDR3 length equals 16 residues. V gave up 2 bases and J gave up 3 bases; unmatched junction bases: 9. The CDR3 spells CASSLIAGQGIYEQYF. The CDR3 nucleotides read TGTGCCAGCAGTTTAATCGCAGGACAGGGAATCTACGAGCAGTACTTC.

The chain uses TRBV19 and TRBJ1-5; TRBD1 might be the D (6 bases). Trimming shortened V by 5 bases and J by 0 bases, and 17 bases separated the two germline ends. CDR1 is LNHDA and CDR2 is SQIVND in the germline V gene (reference sequence). This CDR3 region has 17 residues. CDR3 nucleotides: TGTGCCAGTAGTCCGGCCACAGGGACCTATAGCAATCAGCCCCAGCATTTT. It codes for CASSPATGTYSNQPQHF.

The chain combines TRBV15 with TRBJ2-7; D is perhaps TRBD1 (6 bases). Trimming took off 4 bases at V and 4 bases at J, with 11 bases between the two ends. Per the germline V gene, CDR1 is LNHNV and CDR2 is YYDKDF (reference sequence). CDR3 size: 13 residues. The CDR3: CATSNEQGYEQYF. The CDR3 DNA reads TGTGCCACCAGCAACGAACAGGGATACGAGCAGTACTTC. The complete variable domain, with remaining parts taken from reference TRBV15 and TRBJ2-7, reads DAMVIQNPRYQVTQFGKPVTLSCSQTLNHNVMYWYQQKSSQAPKLLFHYYDKDFNNEADTPDNFQSRRPNTSFCFLDIRSPGLGDTAMYLCATSNEQGYEQYFGPGTRLTVT.

The chain joins TRBV2 to TRBJ1-4; D gene uncertain. This CDR3 has 15 residues. Germline values: CDR1 SNHLY, CDR2 FYNNEI. V shed 8 bases and J shed 7 bases, with 20 bases lying between them. This chain's CDR3 is CASDFKGLGSEKLFF. For the CDR3, the DNA is TGTGCCAGCGATTTTAAAGGACTGGGAAGTGAAAAACTGTTTTTT.

The rearrangement uses TRBV6-6 and TRBJ1-1; D uncertain. The CDR3 extends over 15 amino acids. V lost 5 bases and J lost 1, with 14 bases in between. Germline-derived CDR1 and CDR2 are MNHNY and SVGAGI (reference sequence). The CDR3 coding sequence is TGTGCCAGCAGTGACCGAGGAGTCAGGAACACTGAAGCTTTCTTT. This codes for CASSDRGVRNTEAFF.

This chain connects TRBV2 to TRBJ2-2, with 7 bases that match TRBD1. Germline V gene sequence: CDR1 SNHLY, CDR2 FYNNEI. The CDR3 length is 15 residues. V lost 4 bases, J lost 2 bases, and 4 bases stayed unmatched. The CDR3 DNA sequence: TGTGCCAGCAGTGGAACAGGGGTCAACACCGGGGAGCTGTTTTTT. It specifies CASSGTGVNTGELFF.

This clone was detected once. The chain carries TRBV5-6 and TRBJ2-3; 8 bases align to TRBD2. The CDR3 length is 16 residues. Germline CDR1 SGHDT, CDR2 YYEEEE. Trimming at V came to 2 bases and at J to 5 bases, leaving 10 bases not matched to a gene. CDR3 amino acids: CASSLPGLARGDTQYF. Written as DNA, the CDR3 is TGTGCCAGCAGCTTACCCGGACTAGCCCGGGGAGATACGCAGTATTTT.